This is a list of T cell receptor beta chains from one sample in a study of blood T cell repertoires in COVID-19. Assay used: immunoSEQ multiplex PCR; TCRdb lists only in-frame clones, some missing. The data show 200,000 to 300,000 clones, with more than 85% seen just once and about 2.5% held by the top ten. The sample comprised peripheral blood. The receptors here all came from a person aged 18 to 35 with COVID-19, enrolled during active disease. The CDR3 runs from the conserved cysteine through the conserved F or W. The D gene is left open where the match is weak. Some rows have no size entry. The others give once, few or many, or a class for an expanded clone.

d_gene	v_gene	abundance	j_gene	CDR3aa	CDR3nt
NA	TRBV11-2	NA	TRBJ2-2	CASSLIGGVGAGELFF	TGTGCCAGCAGCTTGATAGGCGGGGTAGGGGCCGGGGAGCTGTTTTTT
NA	TRBV5-8	NA	TRBJ1-3	CASSLRVGGNTIYF	TGTGCCAGCAGCTTACGAGTCGGGGGAAACACCATATATTTT
TRBD2	TRBV6-2/TRBV6-3	NA	TRBJ2-1	CASSLAGGKNHEQFF	TGTGCCAGCAGCTTAGCGGGAGGGAAAAACCATGAGCAGTTCTTC
NA	TRBV4-1	NA	TRBJ1-1	CASSQDRGTEAFF	TGCGCCAGCAGCCAAGACCGGGGAACTGAAGCTTTCTTT
TRBD1	TRBV6-2/TRBV6-3	once	TRBJ2-5	CASSLGGWETQYF	TGTGCCAGCAGTTTAGGGGGCTGGGAGACCCAGTACTTC
NA	TRBV30	NA	TRBJ2-7	CAWDRLSYEQYF	TGTGCCTGGGACAGATTAAGCTACGAGCAGTACTTC
NA	TRBV6-5	NA	TRBJ1-4	CASSAGREKLFF	TGTGCCAGCTCGGCGGGGAGGGAAAAACTGTTTTTT
TRBD1	TRBV19	NA	TRBJ2-5	CASSARGRGETQYF	TGTGCCAGTAGTGCCAGGGGGCGAGGAGAGACCCAGTACTTC
NA	TRBV6-5	NA	TRBJ1-6	CASTKQPYGPLHF	TGTGCCAGCACCAAACAACCTTATGGTCCCCTCCACTTT
NA	TRBV24-1	once	TRBJ1-2	CATSDLRTDGYTF	TGTGCCACCAGTGATTTGCGAACGGATGGCTACACCTTC
NA	TRBV7-3	once	TRBJ2-2	CASSPNPISGGELFF	TGTGCCAGCAGCCCAAACCCCATCTCGGGCGGGGAGCTGTTTTTT
NA	TRBV4-1	NA	TRBJ1-5	CASSQEGRGLGNQPQHF	TGCGCCAGCAGCCAAGAAGGTAGAGGGCTCGGCAATCAGCCCCAGCATTTT
TRBD2	TRBV3-1/TRBV3-2	NA	TRBJ2-1	CASSQAGRERYNEQFF	TGTGCCAGCAGCCAAGCGGGGCGGGAGAGGTACAATGAGCAGTTCTTC
TRBD1	TRBV5-1	NA	TRBJ2-1	CASSSGTVSYNEQFF	TGCGCCAGCAGCTCCGGGACAGTCTCCTACAATGAGCAGTTCTTC
NA	TRBV13	NA	TRBJ2-3	CASSSANPDTQYF	TGTGCCAGCAGCTCCGCTAACCCAGATACGCAGTATTTT
NA	TRBV4-1	NA	TRBJ2-2	CASSQRENTGELFF	TGCGCCAGCAGCCAGAGGGAGAACACCGGGGAGCTGTTTTTT
NA	TRBV30	NA	TRBJ2-2	CAWKRTVWPGELFF	TGTGCCTGGAAAAGGACAGTTTGGCCCGGGGAGCTGTTTTTT
NA	TRBV24-1	once	TRBJ2-5	CATSDFVTGQETQYF	TGTGCCACCAGTGATTTTGTGACGGGACAAGAGACCCAGTACTTC
NA	TRBV9	NA	TRBJ1-2	CASSGGRGYGYTF	TGTGCCAGCAGCGGTGGCAGGGGCTATGGCTACACCTTC
TRBD1	TRBV18	NA	TRBJ1-1	CASSRQGFGNTEAFF	TGTGCCAGCTCACGACAGGGGTTTGGGAACACTGAAGCTTTCTTT
TRBD2	TRBV19	NA	TRBJ2-2	CASRRPSGILNTGELFF	TGTGCCAGTAGGCGGCCTAGCGGGATTTTGAACACCGGGGAGCTGTTTTTT
NA	TRBV27	NA	TRBJ1-2	CASSSTENYGYTF	TGTGCCAGCAGTTCGACAGAGAACTATGGCTACACCTTC
TRBD1	TRBV27	once	TRBJ1-5	CASGLTGSNQPQHF	TGTGCCAGCGGACTGACAGGGAGCAATCAGCCCCAGCATTTT
NA	TRBV4-1	NA	TRBJ1-2	CASSKGGQGRTF	TGCGCCAGCAGTAAGGGTGGGCAGGGCAGAACCTTC
NA	TRBV13	NA	TRBJ2-2	CASSSFSGGELFF	TGTGCCAGCAGCTCGTTTAGCGGCGGGGAGCTGTTTTTT
TRBD2	TRBV9	NA	TRBJ2-1	CASSVGGRGSYNEQFF	TGTGCCAGCAGCGTAGGTGGGAGGGGCTCCTACAATGAGCAGTTCTTC
NA	TRBV5-4	NA	TRBJ2-5	CASSLLQSQETQYF	TGTGCCAGCAGCTTGCTACAGTCACAAGAGACCCAGTACTTC
TRBD1	TRBV6-5	once	TRBJ1-4	CASSPDRINEKLFF	TGTGCCAGCAGTCCGGACAGGATTAATGAAAAACTGTTTTTT
NA	TRBV1	NA	TRBJ1-3	CTRAGAEGNTIYF	TGCACCCGGGCAGGGGCCGAAGGAAACACCATATATTTT
TRBD1	TRBV7-9	NA	TRBJ2-5	CASILDRGETQYF	TGTGCCAGCATTCTGGACAGGGGAGAGACCCAGTACTTC
NA	TRBV5-4	NA	TRBJ2-3	CASSETRGGEDTQYF	TGTGCCAGCAGCGAGACACGGGGTGGAGAAGATACGCAGTATTTT
TRBD1	TRBV2	NA	TRBJ1-2	CASGQGTPRGYTF	TGTGCCAGCGGACAGGGGACTCCCCGTGGCTACACCTTC
NA	TRBV25-1	NA	TRBJ1-2	CASSEDVWAGYTF	TGTGCCAGCAGTGAAGATGTTTGGGCTGGCTACACCTTC
NA	TRBV3-1/TRBV3-2	NA	TRBJ2-7	CASSQDAREQYF	TGTGCCAGCAGCCAAGATGCCCGGGAGCAGTACTTC
NA	TRBV25-1	NA	TRBJ2-1	CASSSATRGLDEQFF	TGTGCCAGCTCCTCTGCGACTAGAGGATTGGATGAGCAGTTCTTC
NA	TRBV3-1/TRBV3-2	NA	TRBJ2-3	CASSQGGPDTQYF	TGTGCCAGCAGCCAAGGAGGCCCAGATACGCAGTATTTT
TRBD1	TRBV6-2/TRBV6-3	NA	TRBJ2-7	CASSYSGTGSYEQYF	TGTGCCAGCAGTTACTCCGGGACAGGATCCTACGAGCAGTACTTC
TRBD1	TRBV24-1	NA	TRBJ1-2	CATSDSRQGVSYGYTF	TGTGCCACCAGTGATTCCCGACAGGGGGTCAGCTATGGCTACACCTTC
NA	TRBV5-6	NA	TRBJ2-7	CASSSPLSFYEQYF	TGTGCCAGCAGCTCCCCATTAAGCTTCTACGAGCAGTACTTC
TRBD2	TRBV19	NA	TRBJ2-1	CASSILPPTSGSPLAFF	TGTGCCAGTAGTATTCTCCCCCCTACTAGCGGGAGTCCGTTGGCGTTCTTC
NA	TRBV4-1	NA	TRBJ1-2	CASSQERIIGDGYTF	TGCGCCAGCAGCCAAGAGAGAATAATAGGAGATGGCTACACCTTC